The 21 T cell receptor beta chains below come from one sample, sequenced in a study of blood T cell repertoires in COVID-19. Produced via immunoSEQ multiplex PCR; TCRdb's table is partial and in-frame only. The table lists 80,000 to 100,000 clones, over 80% of them singletons, with 1.8% in the top ten. The sample consisted of peripheral blood. All receptors come from a human donor with active COVID-19. The donor label of this sample is uncertain.

This chain uses TRBV9 with TRBJ1-2; a weak D match, TRBD1 (6 bases). The CDR3 loop spans 14 amino acids. Trimming shortened V by 0 bases and J by 7 bases, and 13 bases separated the two germline ends. The germline V gene encodes CDR1 SGDLS and CDR2 YYNGEE. The CDR3 here is CASSVVQGLGGYTF. DNA for the CDR3: TGTGCCAGCAGCGTAGTCCAGGGGCTGGGTGGCTACACCTTC.

This chain joins TRBV4-1 and TRBJ2-7; a weak D match, TRBD2 (6 bases). V lost 0 bases and J lost 3, with 9 bases in between. Germline loops: CDR1 MGHRA, CDR2 YSYEKL. The CDR3 has 14 amino acids. CDR3: CASSQDAGNYEQYF. The CDR3 nucleotides read TGCGCCAGCAGCCAAGATGCGGGGAACTACGAGCAGTACTTC.

This rearrangement joins TRBV13 to TRBJ2-3; 7 bases agree with TRBD2. Looked up from germline, CDR1 is PRHDT and CDR2 is FYEKMQ (reference sequence). This CDR3 is 16 amino acids long. After removal of 0 bases from V and 1 base from J, the junction contained 4 bases not matched to a gene. The CDR3 is CASSLGRGLGTDTQYF. DNA for the CDR3: TGTGCCAGCAGCTTAGGCCGAGGACTAGGCACAGATACGCAGTATTTT.

The gene calls are TRBV2 and TRBJ2-2; 11 nucleotides line up with TRBD2. V shed 6 bases, J shed 6 bases, and the junction held 6 bases outside the gene matches. This CDR3 is 15 amino acids long. Germline CDR1 and CDR2: SNHLY and FYNNEI. CDR3 sequence: CASRKLAGVSGELFF. The CDR3 coding sequence is TGTGCCAGCAGGAAACTAGCGGGGGTCTCCGGGGAGCTGTTTTTT.

The J gene is TRBJ1-1, the V gene TRBV7-5; TRBD1 reflects the table's D call only, with no check against the DNA. TRBV7-5 is listed as a pseudogene. CDR3 size: 15 residues. The CDR3 spells CVRRPRQDLNTEAFF. The CDR3, as DNA: TGTGTCAGAAGACCGAGACAGGACCTGAACACTGAAGCTTTCTTT.

V is TRBV7-3 and J is TRBJ2-3; 7 nucleotides align to TRBD2. After removal of 5 bases from V and 3 bases from J, the junction contained 2 bases not matched to a gene. The CDR3 extends over 13 amino acids. Germline values: CDR1 SGHTA, CDR2 FQGTGA. For the CDR3, the DNA is TGTGCCAGCAGCCGGGGAGGGACAGATACGCAGTATTTT. Residues: CASSRGGTDTQYF. Full variable domain (missing parts from reference TRBV7-3 and TRBJ2-3): GAGVSQTPSNKVTEKGKYVELRCDPISGHTALYWYRQSLGQGPEFLIYFQGTGAADDSGLPNDRFFAVRPEGSVSTLKIQRTERGDSAVYLCASSRGGTDTQYFGPGTRLTVL.

This rearrangement joins TRBV5-1 to TRBJ1-3, with 10 bases lining up with TRBD1. The germline V gene encodes CDR1 SGHRS and CDR2 YFSETQ. This CDR3 has 17 amino acids. Trimming cost V 3 bases and J 4 bases; bases outside gene matches: 10. DNA of the CDR3: TGCGCCAGCAGCTCGAGGCCGGGACAGGGGTCCGGAAACACCATATATTTT. Translating gives CASSSRPGQGSGNTIYF.

The chain joins TRBV5-5 to TRBJ2-6; D is unresolved. The germline V gene has CDR1 SGHKS and CDR2 YYEKEE (reference sequence). Trimming took 1 base from V and 3 from J, leaving 8 bases between them. The CDR3 has 15 residues. DNA for the CDR3: TGTGCCAGCAGCTTGATGGCCTTTGGGGCCAACGTCCTGACTTTC. This translates into CASSLMAFGANVLTF.

This chain uses TRBV5-6 with TRBJ2-1, with 7 bases identical to TRBD2. The CDR3 covers 18 residues. CDR1 is SGHDT, CDR2 YYEEEE, per germline. V lost 4 bases, J lost 1 base, and 14 bases stayed unmatched. The CDR3 loop is CASSPQAGVVASYNEQFF. Here the CDR3 DNA reads TGTGCCAGCAGCCCGCAGGCGGGGGTGGTTGCGTCCTACAATGAGCAGTTCTTC.

This chain uses TRBV6-1 with TRBJ2-5, with D perhaps TRBD1 (5 bases). V was shortened by 1 base and J by 4 bases, with 10 bases between the two germline ends. Germline values: CDR1 MNHNS, CDR2 SASEGT. CDR3 length: 14 amino acids. For the CDR3, the DNA is TGTGCCAGCAGTGAAGGGGGCTTAGTAGAGACCCAGTACTTC. This translates into CASSEGGLVETQYF.

On this clone: The same CDR3 arises from other DNA sequences in this sample as well. The V and J genes are TRBV6-5 and TRBJ2-7; D gene uncertain. The V gene lost 0 bases and the J gene lost 2 bases, with 8 bases spanning the gap. The CDR3 is 14 residues long. Germline values: CDR1 MNHEY, CDR2 SVGAGI. The CDR3 loop is CASSYSGTTYEQYF. CDR3 sequence (DNA): TGTGCCAGCAGTTACTCTGGCACAACCTACGAGCAGTACTTC.

The V and J genes are TRBV6-1 and TRBJ1-2; maybe TRBD1 (5 bases). Germline-derived CDR1 and CDR2 are MNHNS and SASEGT. V was trimmed by 0 bases and J by 1 base, leaving 18 bases between them. The CDR3 extends over 18 amino acids. CDR3 nucleotides: TGTGCCAGCAGTGAAGCGTCTACCCTTGGGGGACTTAACTATGGCTACACCTTC. Translating it yields CASSEASTLGGLNYGYTF.

The rearrangement uses TRBV5-1 and TRBJ2-7; 8 bases agree with TRBD1. CDR3 length: 14 residues. The germline V gene has CDR1 SGHRS and CDR2 YFSETQ. Losses at the gene ends were 4 bases for V and 2 bases for J; bases not matched to a gene: 5. CDR3 coding DNA: TGCGCCAGCAGCCCGGACAGGGCAACCTACGAGCAGTACTTC. This gives the protein CASSPDRATYEQYF. Drawing the rest from reference TRBV5-1 and TRBJ2-7, the complete variable domain is KAGVTQTPRYLIKTRGQQVTLSCSPISGHRSVSWYQQTPGQGLQFLFEYFSETQRNKGNFPGRFSGRQFSNSRSEMNVSTLELGDSALYLCASSPDRATYEQYFGPGTRLTVT.

The chain carries TRBV5-1 and TRBJ2-3; D remains unclear. Germline CDR1 and CDR2: SGHRS and YFSETQ. Trimming stripped 0 bases from V and 1 base from J, with 3 bases between. CDR3 length: 13 residues. The DNA for the CDR3 is TGCGCCAGCAGCTTGGCGGGCACAGATACGCAGTATTTT. Amino acid sequence: CASSLAGTDTQYF.

This rearrangement joins TRBV10-3 to TRBJ2-1, with a weak D call TRBD2 (6 bases). Trimming cost V 2 bases and J 6 bases, with 17 bases left between them. The CDR3 covers 16 residues. Per the germline V gene, CDR1 is ENHRY and CDR2 is SYGVKD. CDR3 region: CAISERGAAIVNEQFF. DNA for the CDR3: TGTGCCATCAGTGAGCGCGGGGCAGCCATAGTCAATGAGCAGTTCTTC.

This clone appeared a single time. V usage is TRBV28 and J usage is TRBJ1-1, with a possible D match to TRBD1 (5 bases). Trimming took off 3 bases at V and 4 bases at J, with 12 bases between the two ends. Per the germline V gene, CDR1 is MDHEN and CDR2 is SYDVKM. CDR3 length: 14 residues. CDR3 protein: CASSFRGRFTEAFF. As DNA, the CDR3 is TGTGCCAGCAGTTTTAGGGGCAGATTCACTGAAGCTTTCTTT.

This chain connects TRBV23-1 to TRBJ2-7, with 8 positions matching TRBD2. TRBV23-1 is an ORF for which the function is uncertain. The V gene end was trimmed by 0 bases and the J gene end by 4 bases; junction bases not matched to a gene: 5. This CDR3 is 15 amino acids long. CDR3 bases: TGCGCCAGCAGTCAATCGTTAGCGGGGCCGTACGAGCAGTACTTC. Amino acid sequence: CASSQSLAGPYEQYF.

This clone was detected only a few times. For the CDR3, the DNA is TGTGCCAGTAGTATGAACCGAGTGAACACTGAAGCTTTCTTT. It encodes CASSMNRVNTEAFF. The genes are TRBV19 and TRBJ1-1; D is ambiguous. The ends were cut back, 3 bases at V and 0 bases at J, with 8 bases in the middle. Per the germline V gene, CDR1 is LNHDA and CDR2 is SQIVND (reference sequence). CDR3 length: 14 amino acids.

The chain links TRBV3-1 (or the pseudogene TRBV3-2) to TRBJ1-2; D not certain. Germline V gene data show CDR1 as LGHDT and CDR2 as YNNKEL (reference sequence). The CDR3 has 15 amino acids. The V end was cut by 1 base, the J end by 3 bases, with 12 bases between. CDR3: CASSQVITPDYGYTF. CDR3 bases: TGTGCCAGCAGCCAAGTCATTACACCCGACTATGGCTACACCTTC.

The gene calls are TRBV3-1 (or the pseudogene TRBV3-2) and TRBJ2-2; 11 nucleotides align to TRBD1. The CDR3 has 14 amino acids. Germline CDR1 is LGHDT and CDR2 is YNNKEL (reference sequence). The junction had 3 bases not matched to a gene; V was cut back by 5 bases and J by 7 bases. CDR3 in amino acids: CASSKGQGGGELFF. For the CDR3, the DNA is TGTGCCAGCAGCAAGGGACAGGGGGGCGGGGAGCTGTTTTTT.

The gene calls are TRBV5-1 and TRBJ2-7; D perhaps matches TRBD2 (5 bases). V shed 0 bases and J shed 5 bases, with 15 bases lying between them. The CDR3 loop spans 15 amino acids. Germline CDR1 is SGHRS and CDR2 is YFSETQ. In nucleotides, the CDR3 is TGCGCCAGCAGCTTGGCCGGGTCCGGGGTAAACGAGCAGTACTTC. Translation: CASSLAGSGVNEQYF.